This record concerns one T cell receptor (beta chain) sequence. As yet, its antigen is unknown. This entry belongs to a study of Ad26.COV2.S vaccination and SARS-CoV-2 variants. The overall study: The donor was enrolled in the Ad26.COV2.S arm of the COV1001 trial.

Treatment noted: 15 to 20 received Ad26.COV2.S at low or high dose, single or two shots; about 5 received placebo; per-sample allocation not given. Material that was analyzed had been drawn on day 63 after the first vaccine or placebo injection. TCRdb's table, derived via immunoSEQ multiplex PCR, lists solely in-frame clones and lacks some. The sample includes 290,000 or so clones, 87% of them seen just once. The study, taken as a whole, reports: Substantial response breadth was reportedly seen for spike-specific CD8+ and CD4+ T cells after vaccination. Ad26.COV2.S recipients had broader spike-specific TCRs (P = 0.0014).

CDR3 length: 16 residues. V gave up 4 bases and J gave up 0 bases, with 14 bases separating them. Looked up from germline, CDR1 is SGHTS and CDR2 is YDEGEE. This sequence joins TRBV5-8 and TRBJ2-4, with no clear D. Here the sequenced sample was peripheral blood, taken in a trial of Ad26.COV2.S vaccine versus placebo. The receptor comes from a person aged 18-65 years who received the Ad26.COV2.S COVID-19 vaccine or a placebo. This CDR3 reads CASSLAVTLAKNIQYF. For the CDR3, the DNA is TGTGCCAGCAGCCTGGCGGTTACTCTAGCCAAAAACATTCAGTACTTC.